Described below is a single T cell receptor (beta chain) sequence and its context. What it binds is unknown. The source of the sample is a study of cytomegalovirus exposure and HLA in healthy donors. Study-wide points: TCR beta V- and J-gene trimming, according to a later analysis, was linked to a missense DCLRE1C variant. When the data were analyzed later, several of the most significant clusters appeared to be linked to common viral pathogens. Prior analysis indicated that the majority of TCR beta V segments exhibited productivity approximately 87% or approximately 30% of the time. Reports indicated that the classifier achieved high specificity and sensitivity in diagnosing cytomegalovirus status.

In the PCR, 60 Vbeta and 13 Jbeta primers were used. TCRdb's table, derived via immunoSEQ multiplex PCR, lists solely in-frame clones and lacks some. The table shows 150,000 to 200,000 clones, with roughly 70% occurring only once. V was clipped by 6 bases and J by 12 bases, with 15 bases between them. The CDR3 runs 12 residues. From germline, CDR1 is MNHEY and CDR2 SMNVEV (reference sequence). The sample was PBMCs. This chain links TRBV27 with TRBJ2-1, with a weak D call TRBD2 (5 bases). This clonotype was obtained from a girl between 5 and 17 years old in good health and CMV-seronegative. The CDR3 DNA reads TGTGCCAGCAGGAGGAGCGGCTCCGGGCAGTTCTTC. Its translation is CASRRSGSGQFF.